This T cell receptor beta chain was captured by sequencing in a study of beta chain features in type 1 diabetes. Findings and limits, study-wide: Patients' naive, central memory and regulatory TCRB repertoires appeared more alike than those of healthy donors. Patients and controls would be equally affected if PCR favored shorter templates.

The CDR3 is 15 amino acids. Germline loops: CDR1 ENHRY, CDR2 SYGVKD. Trimming stripped 3 bases from V and 2 bases from J, with 13 bases between. A remark on this clone: The antigen remains undetermined.

All of the isolated RNA was reverse transcribed, so expressed TCRB transcripts were sequenced. Sequencing used immunoSEQ multiplex PCR; TCRdb keeps in-frame clones, though not all of them. The sample carries under 900,000 clones, roughly 15% recorded once. The TCR sequence derives from a woman aged 18-29 years in good health. This chain uses TRBV10-3 with TRBJ2-5; D is perhaps TRBD1 or TRBD2 (5 bases each). The sequenced sample consisted of naive CD4+ T cells from blood. The CDR3 region has the DNA TGTGCCATCAGTGACCCCGGGACGGCACAAGAGACCCAGTACTTC. The encoded protein is CAISDPGTAQETQYF.